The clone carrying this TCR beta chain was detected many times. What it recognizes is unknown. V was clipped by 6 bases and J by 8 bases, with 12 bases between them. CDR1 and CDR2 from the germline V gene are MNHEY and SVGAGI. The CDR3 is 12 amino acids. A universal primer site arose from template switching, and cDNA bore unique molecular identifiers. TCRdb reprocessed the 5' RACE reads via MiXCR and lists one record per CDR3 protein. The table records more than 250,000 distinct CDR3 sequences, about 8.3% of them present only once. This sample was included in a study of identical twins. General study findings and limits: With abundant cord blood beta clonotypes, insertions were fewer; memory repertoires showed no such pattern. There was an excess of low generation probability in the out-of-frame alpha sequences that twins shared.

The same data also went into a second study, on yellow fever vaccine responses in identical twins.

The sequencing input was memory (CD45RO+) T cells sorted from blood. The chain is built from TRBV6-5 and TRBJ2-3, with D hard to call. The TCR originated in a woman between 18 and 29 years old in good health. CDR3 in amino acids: CASSPLGFTQYF. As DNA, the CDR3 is TGTGCCAGCAGCCCGTTGGGGTTTACGCAGTATTTT.